These 9 T cell receptor beta chains were sequenced from one sample in a study of cytomegalovirus exposure and HLA in healthy donors. Primers included in the PCR were 60 Vbeta and 13 Jbeta primers. This table comes from immunoSEQ multiplex PCR, and its TCRdb copy is limited to in-frame clones, with some not included. Among about 140,000 clones listed, approximately 80% were seen once. The sequenced sample was PBMCs. The receptors shown here come from a man aged 35 to 55 in good health and CMV-seronegative.

In its sample, this clone was seen a few times. V usage is TRBV6-5 and J usage is TRBJ2-2; D ambiguous. CDR3 length: 15 residues. CDR1 and CDR2 (germline): MNHEY, SVGAGI. V was cut by 5 bases and J by 4 bases, with 14 bases left in between. The CDR3 region is CASSPQSRLTGELFF. For the CDR3, the DNA is TGTGCCAGCAGTCCTCAGTCTCGCCTCACCGGGGAGCTGTTTTTT.

This clone turned up a few times. The chain uses TRBV5-1 and TRBJ1-3; D is possibly TRBD1 (5 bases). V was shortened by 4 bases and J by 0 bases, with 14 bases between the two germline ends. Germline CDR1 reads SGHRS; CDR2 reads YFSETQ. This CDR3 is built from 16 residues. The CDR3 loop is CASSGGLSSSGNTIYF. The CDR3, as DNA: TGCGCCAGCAGCGGGGGACTCTCTAGCTCTGGAAACACCATATATTTT.

This chain uses TRBV5-1 with TRBJ2-3; 9 bases line up with TRBD1. After removal of 0 bases from V and 4 bases from J, the junction contained 12 bases not matched to a gene. Germline CDR1 reads SGHRS; CDR2 reads YFSETQ. The CDR3 totals 18 residues. The CDR3 DNA reads as TGCGCCAGCAGCTTGGTGCCCCCGGGACAGGGTCTCTCAGATACGCAGTATTTT. It is translated as CASSLVPPGQGLSDTQYF.

The gene calls are TRBV14 and TRBJ2-5, with D maybe TRBD2 (7 bases). V was pared by 4 bases and J by 5 bases, with 11 bases between. The CDR3 is made up of 13 amino acids. Germline V gives CDR1 SGHDN, CDR2 FVKESK. This CDR3 is CASSRGGWETQYF. CDR3 nucleotide sequence: TGTGCCAGCAGCCGGGGGGGCTGGGAGACCCAGTACTTC.

V is TRBV7-8 and J is TRBJ2-7, with D unclear. V was pared by 2 bases and J by 2 bases, with 7 bases between. CDR3 length: 13 amino acids. Germline values: CDR1 SGHVS, CDR2 FQNEAQ. CDR3 residues: CASSLTDTYEQYF. As DNA, the CDR3 is TGTGCCAGCAGCTTAACAGACACCTACGAGCAGTACTTC.

This clone was picked up one time. The J gene is TRBJ2-7, the V gene TRBV19, with D perhaps matching TRBD2 (6 bases). Germline-derived CDR1 and CDR2 are LNHDA and SQIVND (reference sequence). V was cut by 11 bases and J by 5 bases, with 13 bases left in between. CDR3 length: 11 residues. In nucleotides, the CDR3 is TGTGCCGCGGGACCCACCCACGAGCAGTACTTC. This sequence encodes CAAGPTHEQYF. Together with reference TRBV19 and TRBJ2-7, the CDR3 gives the full variable domain: DGGITQSPKYLFRKEGQNVTLSCEQNLNHDAMYWYRQDPGQGLRLIYYSQIVNDFQKGDIAEGYSVSREKKESFPLTVTSAQKNPTAFYLCAAGPTHEQYFGPGTRLTVT.

Worth noting for this clone: A junction end diverges from the germline sequence, so it may reflect a read error. The rearrangement joins TRBV7-9 to TRBJ2-1, with 9 bases identical to TRBD2. The CDR3 runs 15 residues. Germline V gene lookup returns CDR1 SEHNR and CDR2 FQNEAQ (reference sequence). The CDR3 DNA reads TGTTCCAGCAGCTTAGGAGGTAGCGGGGGCGATGAGCAGTTCTTC. Amino acid sequence: CSSSLGGSGGDEQFF.

The CDR3 DNA is TGCAGCACCCGACAGGGTGAGAACACTGAAGCTTTCTTT. This translates into CSTRQGENTEAFF. The gene calls are TRBV29-1 and TRBJ1-1, with TRBD1 matching over 7 bases. The J segment lost 1 base and the V segment lost 8 bases, leaving 7 bases of the junction unmatched. The CDR3 runs to 13 residues. Per the germline V gene, CDR1 is SQVTM and CDR2 is ANQGSEA. The variable domain in full, completed from reference TRBV29-1 and TRBJ1-1, reads SAVISQKPSRDICQRGTSLTIQCQVDSQVTMMFWYRQQPGQSLTLIATANQGSEATYESGFVIDKFPISRPNLTFSTLTVSNMSPEDSSIYLCSTRQGENTEAFFGQGTRLTVV.

This clone has just one count. The V call is TRBV6-5, the J call TRBJ1-1, with unresolved D. Trimming left V 7 bases short and J 11 bases short, with 14 bases between. Germline CDR1 MNHEY, CDR2 SVGAGI. The CDR3 contains 11 residues. The CDR3 loop reads CASTSGVWAFF. The CDR3 DNA sequence: TGTGCCAGCACCTCCGGGGTATGGGCTTTCTTT.